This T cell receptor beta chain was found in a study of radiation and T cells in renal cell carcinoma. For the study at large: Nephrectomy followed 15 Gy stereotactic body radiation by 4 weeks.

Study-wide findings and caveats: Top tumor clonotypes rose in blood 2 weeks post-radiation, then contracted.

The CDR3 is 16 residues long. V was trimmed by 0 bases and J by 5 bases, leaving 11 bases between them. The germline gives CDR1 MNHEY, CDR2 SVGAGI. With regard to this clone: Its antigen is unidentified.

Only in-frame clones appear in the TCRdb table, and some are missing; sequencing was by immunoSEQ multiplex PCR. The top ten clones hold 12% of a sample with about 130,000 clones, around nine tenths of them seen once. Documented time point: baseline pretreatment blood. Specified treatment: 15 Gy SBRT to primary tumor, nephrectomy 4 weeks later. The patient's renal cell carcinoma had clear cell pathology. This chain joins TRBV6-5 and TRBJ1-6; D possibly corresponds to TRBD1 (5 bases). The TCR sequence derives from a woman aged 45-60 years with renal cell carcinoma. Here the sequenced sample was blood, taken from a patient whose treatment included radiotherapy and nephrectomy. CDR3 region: CASSYSGGRNNSPLHF. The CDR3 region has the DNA TGTGCCAGCAGTTACTCGGGGGGGAGAAATAATTCACCCCTCCACTTT.